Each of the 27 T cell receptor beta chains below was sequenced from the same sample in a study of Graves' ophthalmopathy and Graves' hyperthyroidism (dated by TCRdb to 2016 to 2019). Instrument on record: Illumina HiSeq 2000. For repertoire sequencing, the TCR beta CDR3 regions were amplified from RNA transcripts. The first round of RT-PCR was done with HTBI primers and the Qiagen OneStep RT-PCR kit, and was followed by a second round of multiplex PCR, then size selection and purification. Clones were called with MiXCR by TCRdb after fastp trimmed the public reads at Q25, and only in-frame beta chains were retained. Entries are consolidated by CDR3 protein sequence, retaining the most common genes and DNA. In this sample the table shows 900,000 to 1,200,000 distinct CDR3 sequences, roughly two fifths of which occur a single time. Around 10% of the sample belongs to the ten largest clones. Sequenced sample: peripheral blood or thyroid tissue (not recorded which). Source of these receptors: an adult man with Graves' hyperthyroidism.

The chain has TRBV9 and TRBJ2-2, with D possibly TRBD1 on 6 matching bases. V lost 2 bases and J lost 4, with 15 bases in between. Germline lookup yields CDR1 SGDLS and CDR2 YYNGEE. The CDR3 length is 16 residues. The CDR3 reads CASSVRTGNPTGELFF. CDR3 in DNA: TGTGCCAGCAGCGTTAGAACAGGGAACCCCACCGGGGAGCTGTTTTTT. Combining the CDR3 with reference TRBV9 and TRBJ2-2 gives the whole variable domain DSGVTQTPKHLITATGQRVTLRCSPRSGDLSVYWYQQSLDQGLQFLIQYYNGEERAKGNILERFSAQQFPDLHSELNLSSLELGDSALYFCASSVRTGNPTGELFFGEGSRLTVL.

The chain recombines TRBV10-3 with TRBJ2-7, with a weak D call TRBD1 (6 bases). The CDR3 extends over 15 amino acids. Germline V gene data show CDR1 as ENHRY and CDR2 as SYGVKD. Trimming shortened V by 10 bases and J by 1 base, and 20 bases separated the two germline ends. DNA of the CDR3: TGTGCCACCGGTCTTGTCAGGGGACGATCCTACGAGCAGTACTTC. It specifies CATGLVRGRSYEQYF.

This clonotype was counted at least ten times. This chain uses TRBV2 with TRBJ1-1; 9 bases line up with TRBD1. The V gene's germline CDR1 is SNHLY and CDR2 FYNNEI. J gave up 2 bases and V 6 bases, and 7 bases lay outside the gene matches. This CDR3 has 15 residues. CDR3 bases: TGTGCCAGCAGCTTAGGACAGGGGATTAACACTGAAGCTTTCTTT. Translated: CASSLGQGINTEAFF. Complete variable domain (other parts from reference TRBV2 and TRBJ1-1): EPEVTQTPSHQVTQMGQEVILRCVPISNHLYFYWYRQILGQKVEFLVSFYNNEISEKSEIFDDQFSVERPDGSNFTLKIRSTKLEDSAMYFCASSLGQGINTEAFFGQGTRLTVV.

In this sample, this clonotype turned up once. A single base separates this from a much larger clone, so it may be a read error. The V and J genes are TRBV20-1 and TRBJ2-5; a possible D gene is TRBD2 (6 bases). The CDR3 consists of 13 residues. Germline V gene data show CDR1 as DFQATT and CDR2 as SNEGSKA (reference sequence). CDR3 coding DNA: TGCAGTGCTAGAGCCCAGGGAGGAGAGGCCCAGTACTTC. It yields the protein CSARAQGGEAQYF.

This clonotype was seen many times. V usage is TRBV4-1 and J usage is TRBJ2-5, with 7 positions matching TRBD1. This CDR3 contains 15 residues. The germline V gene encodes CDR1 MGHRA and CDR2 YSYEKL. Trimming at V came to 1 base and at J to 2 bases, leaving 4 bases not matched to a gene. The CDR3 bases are TGCGCCAGCAGCCAAGGCGACAGGGAGCAAGAGACCCAGTACTTC. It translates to CASSQGDREQETQYF.

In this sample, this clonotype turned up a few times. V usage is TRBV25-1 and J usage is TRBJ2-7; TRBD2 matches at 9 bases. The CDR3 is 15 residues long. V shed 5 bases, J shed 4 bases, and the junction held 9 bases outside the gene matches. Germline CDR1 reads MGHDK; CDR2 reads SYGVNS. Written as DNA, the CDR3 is TGTGCCAGCAGTTTAAGGCGGGAGGGCCCGTACGAGCAGTACTTC. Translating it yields CASSLRREGPYEQYF.

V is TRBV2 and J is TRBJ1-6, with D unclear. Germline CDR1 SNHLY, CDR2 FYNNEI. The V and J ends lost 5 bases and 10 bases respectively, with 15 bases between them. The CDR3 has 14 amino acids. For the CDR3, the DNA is TGTGCCAGCAGTTCGTCTGGGAATTGGTCACCCCTCCACTTT. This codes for CASSSSGNWSPLHF.

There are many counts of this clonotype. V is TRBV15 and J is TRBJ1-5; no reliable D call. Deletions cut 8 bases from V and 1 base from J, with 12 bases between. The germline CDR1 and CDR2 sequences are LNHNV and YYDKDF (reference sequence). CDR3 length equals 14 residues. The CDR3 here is CATSAESSNQPQHF. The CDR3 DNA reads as TGTGCCACCTCGGCAGAGTCAAGCAATCAGCCCCAGCATTTT. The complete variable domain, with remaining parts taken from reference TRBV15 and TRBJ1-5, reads DAMVIQNPRYQVTQFGKPVTLSCSQTLNHNVMYWYQQKSSQAPKLLFHYYDKDFNNEADTPDNFQSRRPNTSFCFLDIRSPGLGDTAMYLCATSAESSNQPQHFGDGTRLSIL.

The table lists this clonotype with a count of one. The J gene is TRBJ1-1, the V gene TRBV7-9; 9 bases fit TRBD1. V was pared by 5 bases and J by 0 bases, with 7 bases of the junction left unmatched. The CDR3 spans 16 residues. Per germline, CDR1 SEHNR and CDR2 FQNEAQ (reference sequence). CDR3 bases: TGTGCCAGCAGCCAGGGACAGGGCTTCATGAACACTGAAGCTTTCTTT. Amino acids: CASSQGQGFMNTEAFF.

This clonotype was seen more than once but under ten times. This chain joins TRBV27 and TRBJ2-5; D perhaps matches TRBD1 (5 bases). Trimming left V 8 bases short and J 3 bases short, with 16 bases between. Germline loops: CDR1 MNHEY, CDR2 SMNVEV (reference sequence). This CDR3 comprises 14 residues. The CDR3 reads CASSVIGVKETQYF. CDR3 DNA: TGTGCCAGCTCGGTGATAGGGGTTAAAGAGACCCAGTACTTC.

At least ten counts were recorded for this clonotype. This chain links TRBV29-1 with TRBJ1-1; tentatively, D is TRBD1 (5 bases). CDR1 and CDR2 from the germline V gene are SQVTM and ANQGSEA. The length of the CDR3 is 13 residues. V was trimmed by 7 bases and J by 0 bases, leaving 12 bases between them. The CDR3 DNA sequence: TGCAGCGCTGAGAGGGGTATGAACACTGAAGCTTTCTTT. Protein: CSAERGMNTEAFF.

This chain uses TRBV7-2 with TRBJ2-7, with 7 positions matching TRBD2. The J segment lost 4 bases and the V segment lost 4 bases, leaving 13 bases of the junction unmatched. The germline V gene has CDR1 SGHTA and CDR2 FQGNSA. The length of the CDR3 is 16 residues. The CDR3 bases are TGTGCCAGCAGCTCCCAAGCCGCGGGAGTAGGATACGAGCAGTACTTC. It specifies CASSSQAAGVGYEQYF.

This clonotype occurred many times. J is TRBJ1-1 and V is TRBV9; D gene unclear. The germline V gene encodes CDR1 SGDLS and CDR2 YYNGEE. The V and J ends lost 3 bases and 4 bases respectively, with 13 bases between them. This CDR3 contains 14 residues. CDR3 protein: CASSEGQAGTEAFF. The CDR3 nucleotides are TGTGCCAGCAGCGAAGGGCAGGCCGGCACTGAAGCTTTCTTT.

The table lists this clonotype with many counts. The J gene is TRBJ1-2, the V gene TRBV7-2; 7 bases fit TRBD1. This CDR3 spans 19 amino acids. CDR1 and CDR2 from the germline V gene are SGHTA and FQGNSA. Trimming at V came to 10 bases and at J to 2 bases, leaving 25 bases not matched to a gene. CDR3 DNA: TGTGCCATCAACACTAGGGGGGGGCCAGGGGGAACCCTCAACTATGGCTACACCTTC. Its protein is CAINTRGGPGGTLNYGYTF.

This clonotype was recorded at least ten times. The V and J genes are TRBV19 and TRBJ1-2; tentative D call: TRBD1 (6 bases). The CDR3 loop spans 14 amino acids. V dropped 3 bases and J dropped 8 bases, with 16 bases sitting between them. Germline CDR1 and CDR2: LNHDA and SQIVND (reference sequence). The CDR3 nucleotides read TGTGCCAGTAGTATCGGGACACAGGGTGCGGGCTACACCTTC. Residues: CASSIGTQGAGYTF.

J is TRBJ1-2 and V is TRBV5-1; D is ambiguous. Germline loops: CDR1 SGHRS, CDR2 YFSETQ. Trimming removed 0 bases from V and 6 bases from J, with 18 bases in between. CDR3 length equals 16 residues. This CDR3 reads CASSLESALQRHGYTF. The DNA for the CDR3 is TGCGCCAGCAGCTTGGAGTCAGCACTCCAGAGACATGGCTACACCTTC. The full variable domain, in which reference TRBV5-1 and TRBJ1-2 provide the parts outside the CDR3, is KAGVTQTPRYLIKTRGQQVTLSCSPISGHRSVSWYQQTPGQGLQFLFEYFSETQRNKGNFPGRFSGRQFSNSRSEMNVSTLELGDSALYLCASSLESALQRHGYTFGSGTRLTVV.

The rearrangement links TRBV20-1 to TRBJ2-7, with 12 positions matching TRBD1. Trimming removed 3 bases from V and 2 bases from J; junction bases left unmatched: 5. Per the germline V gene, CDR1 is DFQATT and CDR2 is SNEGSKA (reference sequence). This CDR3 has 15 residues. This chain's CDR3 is CSASGTGGHTYEQYF. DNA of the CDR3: TGCAGTGCTAGCGGGACAGGGGGCCACACCTACGAGCAGTACTTC.

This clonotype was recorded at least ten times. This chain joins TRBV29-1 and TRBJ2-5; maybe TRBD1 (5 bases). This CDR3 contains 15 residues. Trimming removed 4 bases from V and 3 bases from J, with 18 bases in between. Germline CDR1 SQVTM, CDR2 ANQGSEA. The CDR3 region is CSVGMDKSKKETQYF. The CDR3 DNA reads TGCAGCGTTGGAATGGACAAATCTAAAAAAGAGACCCAGTACTTC.

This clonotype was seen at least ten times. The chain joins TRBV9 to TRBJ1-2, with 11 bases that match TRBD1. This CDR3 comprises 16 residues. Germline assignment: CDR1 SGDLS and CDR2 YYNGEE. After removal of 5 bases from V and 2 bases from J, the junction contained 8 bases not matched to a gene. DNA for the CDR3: TGTGCCAGCAGGGGGACAGGGGGGACCCTGAACTATGGCTACACCTTC. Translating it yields CASRGTGGTLNYGYTF.

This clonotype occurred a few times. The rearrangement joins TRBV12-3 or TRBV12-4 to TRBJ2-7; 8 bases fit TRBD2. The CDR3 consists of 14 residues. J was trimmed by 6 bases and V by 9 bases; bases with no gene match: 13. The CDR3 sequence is CASTAGGRRGEQYF. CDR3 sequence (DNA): TGTGCCAGTACGGCGGGCGGGAGGAGGGGCGAGCAGTACTTC.

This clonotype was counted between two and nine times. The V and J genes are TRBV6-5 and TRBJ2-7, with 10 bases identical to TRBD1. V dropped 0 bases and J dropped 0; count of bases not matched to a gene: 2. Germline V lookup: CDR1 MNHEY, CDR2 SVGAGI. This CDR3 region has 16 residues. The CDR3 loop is CASSYSGQGGSYEQYF. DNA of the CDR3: TGTGCCAGCAGTTACTCCGGACAGGGGGGCTCCTACGAGCAGTACTTC.

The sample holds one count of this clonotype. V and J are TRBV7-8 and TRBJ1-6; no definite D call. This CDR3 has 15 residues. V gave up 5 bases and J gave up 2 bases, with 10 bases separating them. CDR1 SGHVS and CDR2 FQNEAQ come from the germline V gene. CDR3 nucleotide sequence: TGTGCCAGCAGCCTAAACCGGACCTATAATTCACCCCTCCACTTT. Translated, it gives CASSLNRTYNSPLHF.

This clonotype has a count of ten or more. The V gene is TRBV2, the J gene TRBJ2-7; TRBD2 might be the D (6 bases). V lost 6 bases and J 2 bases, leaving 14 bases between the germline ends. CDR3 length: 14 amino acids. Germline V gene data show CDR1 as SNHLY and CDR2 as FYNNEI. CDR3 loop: CASRTGVGTYEQYF. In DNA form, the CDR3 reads TGTGCCAGCAGGACGGGGGTTGGAACCTACGAGCAGTACTTC.

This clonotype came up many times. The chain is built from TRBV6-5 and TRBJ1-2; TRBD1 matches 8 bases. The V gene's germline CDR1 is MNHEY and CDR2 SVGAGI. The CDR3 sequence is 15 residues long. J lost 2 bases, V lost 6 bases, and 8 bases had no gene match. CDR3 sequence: CASSKDRGRNYGYTF. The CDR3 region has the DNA TGTGCCAGCAGCAAAGACAGGGGCCGAAACTATGGCTACACCTTC.

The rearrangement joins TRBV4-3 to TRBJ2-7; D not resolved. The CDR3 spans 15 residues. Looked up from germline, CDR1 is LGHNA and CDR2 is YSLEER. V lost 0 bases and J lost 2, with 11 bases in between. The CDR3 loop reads CASSQDQGRTYEQYF. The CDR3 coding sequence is TGCGCCAGCAGCCAAGACCAAGGACGGACCTACGAGCAGTACTTC.

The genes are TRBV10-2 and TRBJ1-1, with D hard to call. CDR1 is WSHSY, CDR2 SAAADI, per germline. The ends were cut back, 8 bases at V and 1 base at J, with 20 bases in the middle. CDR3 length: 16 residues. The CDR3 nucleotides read TGCGCCAGCGGGGTCACACGCCACCCCGGGAACACTGAAGCTTTCTTT. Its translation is CASGVTRHPGNTEAFF.

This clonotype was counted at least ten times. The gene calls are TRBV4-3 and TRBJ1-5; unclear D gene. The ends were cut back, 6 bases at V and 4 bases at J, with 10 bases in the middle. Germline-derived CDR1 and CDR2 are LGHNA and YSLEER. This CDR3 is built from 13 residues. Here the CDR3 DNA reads TGCGCCAGCAGTCTGGGGAAGAATCAGCCCCAGCATTTT. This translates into CASSLGKNQPQHF.